Detailed here is one TCR beta chain. What it recognizes is unknown. The data stem from a study of graft-versus-host responses after intestinal transplantation. Study-level information: Transplants were multivisceral, liver-intestinal, or isolated intestinal. The study, taken as a whole, reports: Early post-transplant falls in HvG clones accompanied the peak levels of circulating GvH clones. The marrow of recipients harbored GvH clones, and ileum or blood showed some of them first. Graft-donor T cell macrochimerism coincided with high graft-versus-host to host-versus-graft clonal ratios in allografts.

Using immunoSEQ multiplex PCR, the repertoire was profiled, and TCRdb retains in-frame clones only, with some absent. The sample records over 100,000 clones, 90% to 95% being singletons. The CDR3 spans 14 residues. CDR1 is SGHKS, CDR2 YYEKEE, per germline (reference sequence). V was cut by 4 bases and J by 5 bases, with 15 bases left in between. The V gene is TRBV5-5, the J gene TRBJ2-5, with D perhaps matching TRBD2 (6 bases). This TCR derives from a human donor who was the organ donor for an intestinal transplant. Sequenced here: unstimulated CD4+ T cells sorted from spleen or lymph node cells, sampled before transplant. This CDR3 is CASSRRGLAETQYF. The DNA for the CDR3 is TGTGCCAGCAGCCGCCGGGGACTGGCCGAGACCCAGTACTTC. Based on the CDR3 plus reference TRBV5-5 and TRBJ2-5, the full variable domain is DAGVTQSPTHLIKTRGQQVTLRCSPISGHKSVSWYQQVLGQGPQFIFQYYEKEERGRGNFPDRFSARQFPNYSSELNVNALLLGDSALYLCASSRRGLAETQYFGPGTRLLVL.